The rows below give T cell receptor beta chains drawn from one sample of a study of vaccination and CD4 T cells after COVID-19. Their specific antigens are unknown. TCRdb recomputed calls from the PCR reads with MiXCR, one row per CDR3 protein. This table holds more than 15,000 distinct CDR3 sequences, 45% to 50% found once. The specimen sequenced was cultured CD4+ T cells from blood. These receptors were taken from a human donor with COVID-19. Both conserved end residues are part of each CDR3. D genes are given only for firm matches. A row's size may be missing; if present it is once, few, many or a size class.

>few|NA|13|TRBV4-3|TRBJ1-2
CASSQEVVTPPTF
TGCGCCAGCAGCCAAGAAGTGGTCACTCCCCCTACCTTC
>NA|NA|13|TRBV20-1|TRBJ2-7
CSARGRQAYEQYF
TGCAGTGCTAGAGGTCGACAGGCCTACGAGCAGTACTTC
>NA|NA|13|TRBV19|TRBJ2-5
CASSISRGETQYF
TGTGCCAGTAGTATCTCGAGAGGGGAGACCCAGTACTTC
>NA|TRBD1|15|TRBV5-1|TRBJ1-5
CASSSGDREDQPQHF
TGCGCCAGCAGCTCCGGGGACAGGGAAGATCAGCCCCAGCATTTT
>NA|TRBD1|14|TRBV20-1|TRBJ2-3
CSATDRVGTDTQYF
TGCAGTGCTACCGACAGGGTTGGCACAGATACGCAGTATTTT
>NA|NA|12|TRBV6-1|TRBJ1-2
CASSPGGYGYTF
TGTGCCAGCAGTCCCGGGGGCTATGGCTACACCTTC
>NA|TRBD2|14|TRBV10-3|TRBJ2-2
CAIRGGANTGELFF
TGTGCCATCCGCGGGGGGGCGAACACCGGGGAGCTGTTTTTT
>NA|NA|13|TRBV5-4|TRBJ2-2
CASSLGNTGELFF
TGTGCCAGCAGCTTGGGAAACACCGGGGAGCTGTTTTTT
>NA|NA|14|TRBV12-3/TRBV12-4|TRBJ1-5
CASSPGGPVQPQHF
TGTGCCAGCAGTCCCGGGGGTCCGGTTCAGCCCCAGCATTTT
>once|NA|15|TRBV15|TRBJ1-1
CATSRDELVRAEAFF
TGTGCCACCAGCAGAGATGAGTTGGTCCGGGCTGAAGCTTTCTTT
>once|TRBD2|18|TRBV5-5|TRBJ2-1
CASSSTSGGPRRYNEQFF
TGTGCCAGCAGCTCGACTAGCGGGGGTCCCCGGAGATACAATGAGCAGTTCTTC
>NA|TRBD2|16|TRBV27|TRBJ2-3
CASRPTAGGQRDTQYF
TGTGCCAGCAGGCCAACTGCGGGGGGGCAGAGAGATACGCAGTATTTT
>NA|NA|14|TRBV5-8|TRBJ1-1
CASRIDSIFAEAFF
TGTGCCAGCAGAATAGACAGTATCTTCGCTGAAGCTTTCTTT
>NA|TRBD2|12|TRBV20-1|TRBJ2-1
CSAAGRVGEQFF
TGCAGTGCTGCGGGGAGGGTTGGAGAGCAGTTCTTC
>NA|NA|14|TRBV15|TRBJ2-7
CATSRSGTLFEQYF
TGTGCCACCAGCAGGTCCGGGACCCTGTTCGAGCAGTACTTC
>NA|NA|15|TRBV30|TRBJ1-3
CAWSQDTFSGNTIYF
TGTGCCTGGAGTCAGGACACCTTCTCTGGAAACACCATATATTTT
>NA|NA|11|TRBV5-6|TRBJ1-1
CASSRKGEAFF
TGTGCCAGCAGCCGCAAAGGGGAGGCTTTCTTT
>once|TRBD1|15|TRBV19|TRBJ2-7
CASSIKGQVSYEQYF
TGTGCCAGTAGTATCAAGGGACAGGTATCCTACGAGCAGTACTTC
>once|NA|13|TRBV6-4|TRBJ1-1
CASSDALGGMAFF
TGTGCCAGCAGTGATGCGTTAGGGGGAATGGCTTTCTTT
>NA|TRBD2|19|TRBV7-2|TRBJ2-4
CASKPFGGGAESAKNIQYF
TGTGCCAGCAAGCCGTTCGGCGGGGGGGCCGAGTCGGCCAAAAACATTCAGTACTTC